Included here is one T cell receptor beta chain sequence, with context. Which antigen it targets is not known. Base qualities are not provided; no much larger clone lies one nucleotide away. The junction shows trimming of 1 base on V and 5 bases on J, and the gene matches do not reach 4 bases of it. CDR1 and CDR2 are drawn from the germline V gene: SGHAT, FQNNGV. The CDR3 spans 15 residues, from the cysteine through the phenylalanine. Solely the CDR3 DNA is kept, with 45 bases framed from the first base. Using the deep immunoSEQ assay, TCR CDR3 regions were amplified from genomic DNA by multiplex PCR. For each cell subset, the extracted genomic DNA was distributed evenly across all wells of several immunoSEQ 96-well plates, and each plate served as one replicate. For sorted subsets, approximately 210 ng genomic DNA, equal to about 30,000 T cell genomes, was loaded into each replicate PCR. Purified libraries were quantified with a Qubit 3.0 fluorometer, sized on a Bioanalyzer 2100, and re-quantified with the KAPA Library Quantification kit. Every immunoSEQ 96-well plate was sequenced on a separate single-read 150-cycle Illumina NextSeq 550 flow cell. The study's own analysis went as follows. Because only junctional sequences without quality scores were contained in the immunoSEQ output, filtering matching that applied to full-length reads could not be performed. To assign V/J genes and CDR3, sequences were annotated against IMGT germline references using PyIR, a Python wrapper for IgBLAST v1.9. Any read was removed if the V/J assignment was weak (E-value above 1e-6), the CDR3 was missing, or the read contained stop codons, out-of-frame junctions, or ambiguous translated residues. A V3J clonotype was defined by an identical inferred V gene, J gene, and CDR3 amino acid sequence. Percentage overlap between repertoires was computed as shared unique clonotypes divided by the size of the smaller repertoire. RTK rarefaction, the Chao1 estimator, and Recon v2.1 estimates of unobserved clonotypes were used to assess repertoire richness. OLGA was used to compute generation probabilities for all TCRbeta clonotypes that the gDNA method yielded from four donors. Here the immuneACCESS table is served through TCRdb, limited to in-frame sequences with V and J called. Missing clones are a known gap in these copies; in checked studies unresolved V genes cover under half, and the rest lacks a known reason. V, J and clone size are those of that table, while D and trimming were read from the DNA. A total of 640,000 or so clones appear in this sample, approximately 79% of them only once. Together, the top ten hold 1.5% to 2% of the sample.

The data derive from a study of shared clonotypes between healthy human individuals (dated by TCRdb to the early 2020s). The study in broad terms: The cohort included a few men and a couple of women between 18 and 49 years of age. Per donor, three plates each were used for CD4 naive and CD4 memory, two for CD8 naive, and one for CD8 memory. Blood TCR repertoires of a handful of healthy adults were deeply sequenced to estimate repertoire size and the extent of clonotype sharing between individuals. To increase sequencing depth and limit assay-specific biases, TCR repertoire library preparation and sequencing were carried out by different laboratories using diverse techniques. Leukapheresis yielded between about 0.8 and 8.9 billion PBMCs per donor.

The research as a whole found: Naive subsets generally had larger estimated clonotype richness than memory subsets. The genetic and exposure-history diversity represented was limited by the small number of donors. Based on pairwise subsampling, the degree of clonotype sharing among donors was expected to be affected by sequencing depth. Sampling was limited to blood, and TCR repertoires in tissue likely differ from TCR repertoires in blood. Even with the large sequencing depth, rarefaction of the sorted-subset datasets indicated that sequencing was incomplete. Across a handful of donors, about 5% of naive CD4, around 3.3% of naive CD8, about 2.3% of memory CD4, and approximately 0.42% of memory CD8 clonotypes were shared. Compared with non-shared clonotypes, the clonotypes found in all four sorted-subset donors had higher generation probabilities.

Donors were healthy HIV-negative adults with no recently reported acute infections or vaccinations. Every donor was a Caucasian adult residing in Nashville, Tennessee, USA. CD4+ T cells were enriched by magnetic negative selection; naive cells were then positively selected on CD45RA, and the negative fraction formed the memory subset. After blood collection by leukapheresis, PBMCs were isolated using Ficoll-Histopaque density gradient centrifugation and then cryopreserved in the vapor phase of liquid nitrogen. Analytical flow cytometry was used to check the purity and quantity of each magnetically sorted T cell population. Genomic DNA was isolated from every sorted fraction and measured by UV absorbance on a Nanodrop 2000c.

Sequencing input: memory CD4+ T cells sorted from blood. The cell subset or site tag for this specimen amounts to: CD45RA-negative fraction. Here the chain combines TRBV11-2 and TRBJ2-1; 8 bases in the middle match TRBD2. The receptor was derived from a woman aged 25 to 39 in good health. The CDR3 region reads CASSLVLAGNNEQFF. The DNA reads TGTGCCAGCAGCTTAGTCCTAGCGGGTAACAATGAGCAGTTCTTC.